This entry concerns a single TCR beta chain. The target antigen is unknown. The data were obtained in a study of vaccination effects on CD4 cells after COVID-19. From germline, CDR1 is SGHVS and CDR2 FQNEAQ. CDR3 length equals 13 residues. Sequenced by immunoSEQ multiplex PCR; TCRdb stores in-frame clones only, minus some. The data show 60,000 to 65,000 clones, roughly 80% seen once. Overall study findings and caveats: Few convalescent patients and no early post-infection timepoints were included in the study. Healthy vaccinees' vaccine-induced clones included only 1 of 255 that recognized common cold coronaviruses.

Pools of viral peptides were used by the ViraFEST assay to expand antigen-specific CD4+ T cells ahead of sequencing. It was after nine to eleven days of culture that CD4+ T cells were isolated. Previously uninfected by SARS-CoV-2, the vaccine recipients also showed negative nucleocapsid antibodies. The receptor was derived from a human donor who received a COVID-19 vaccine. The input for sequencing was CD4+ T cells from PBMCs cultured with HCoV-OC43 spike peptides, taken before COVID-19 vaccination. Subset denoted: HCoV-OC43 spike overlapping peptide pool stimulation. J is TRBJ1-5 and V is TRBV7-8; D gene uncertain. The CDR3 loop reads CATAPSMGWPQHF. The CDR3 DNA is TGTGCAACCGCCCCGTCAATGGGATGGCCCCAGCATTTT.